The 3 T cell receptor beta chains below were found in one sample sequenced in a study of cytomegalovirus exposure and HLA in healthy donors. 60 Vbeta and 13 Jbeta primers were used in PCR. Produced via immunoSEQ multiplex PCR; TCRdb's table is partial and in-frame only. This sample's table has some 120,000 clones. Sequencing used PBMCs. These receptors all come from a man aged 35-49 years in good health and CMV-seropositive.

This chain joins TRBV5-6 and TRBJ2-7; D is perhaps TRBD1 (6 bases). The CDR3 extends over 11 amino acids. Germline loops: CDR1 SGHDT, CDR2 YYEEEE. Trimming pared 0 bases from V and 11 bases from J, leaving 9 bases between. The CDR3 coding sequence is TGTGCCAGCAGCTTGGGTAAGGGGGAGTACTTC. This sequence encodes CASSLGKGEYF.

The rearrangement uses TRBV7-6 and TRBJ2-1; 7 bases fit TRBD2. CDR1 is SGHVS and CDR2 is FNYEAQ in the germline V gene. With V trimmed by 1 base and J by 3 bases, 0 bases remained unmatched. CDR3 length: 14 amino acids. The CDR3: CASSLGEGYNEQFF. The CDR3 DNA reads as TGTGCCAGCAGCTTAGGGGAGGGCTACAATGAGCAGTTCTTC. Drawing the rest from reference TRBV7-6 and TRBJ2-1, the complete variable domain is GAGVSQSPRYKVTKRGQDVALRCDPISGHVSLYWYRQALGQGPEFLTYFNYEAQQDKSGLPNDRFSAERPEGSISTLTIQRTEQRDSAMYRCASSLGEGYNEQFFGPGTRLTVL.

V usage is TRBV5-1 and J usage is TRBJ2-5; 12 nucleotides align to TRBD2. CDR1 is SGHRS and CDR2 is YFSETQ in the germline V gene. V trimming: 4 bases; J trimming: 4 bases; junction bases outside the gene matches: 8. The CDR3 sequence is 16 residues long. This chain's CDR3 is CASSPLGLAGIETQYF. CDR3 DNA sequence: TGCGCCAGCAGCCCACTAGGACTAGCGGGAATAGAGACCCAGTACTTC.